Detailed here is one TCR beta chain. Antigen unknown. This may be a read error: a much more frequent sequence differs by one nucleotide. The CDR3 has 14 amino acids. The germline CDR1 and CDR2 sequences are LGHNA and YSLEER. It was by 5'RACE with 10-nucleotide random UMIs that the cDNA was made. TCRdb re-called the 5' RACE reads through MiXCR, storing one row per CDR3 protein. Here the sample spans some 21,000 distinct CDR3 sequences, around 15% being singletons. The source of the sample is a study of neurological immune-mediated disorders. The study, taken as a whole, reports: HTLV-1-associated myelopathy ranked highest for TCR clonal expansion and multiple sclerosis lowest, beneath healthy controls. The study found no CDR3 amino acid sequences shared by expanded clones across subjects, suggesting private repertoires in all groups.

This sequence was found in a female donor with HTLV-1-associated myelopathy (HAM/TSP). The rearrangement uses TRBV4-3 and TRBJ2-7; 7 bases agree with TRBD1. The specimen sequenced was PBMCs. Here the CDR3 reads CANSRTGASLEQYF. The CDR3 DNA reads as TGCGCCAACAGCCGTACAGGGGCTTCTCTCGAGCAGTACTTC.